These 19 T cell receptor beta chains were sequenced from one sample in a study of human T cells and chemical hapten exposure. TCRdb used MiXCR to reprocess the RACE reads, holding one entry per CDR3 protein. Of approximately 50,000 distinct CDR3 sequences listed, approximately 10% are singletons. The sample's time point: pre-sensitization, week 0. Treatment described: therapeutic diphenylcyclopropenone sensitization with weekly scalp DPC. Total RNA was extracted from unfractionated whole blood. The source material was whole blood, sampled in connection with sensitization to the hapten diphenylcyclopropenone (DPC). The receptors come from a woman aged 25 to 39 with alopecia areata. Some clones in this sample may be carry-over from other donors' samples.

This clonotype was observed a few times. A much larger clone lies a single base off, so this may be a read error. The CDR3: CSVGDSVNYGDTF. CDR3 bases: TGCAGCGTGGGGGACAGCGTCAACTATGGCGACACCTTC. The chain uses TRBV29-1 and TRBJ1-2, with 7 bases aligning to TRBD1. This CDR3 region has 13 residues. The V gene's germline CDR1 is SQVTM and CDR2 ANQGSEA.

In its sample, this clonotype was seen many times. V gene TRBV28 combines with J gene TRBJ1-6, with D possibly matching TRBD1 (5 bases). Trimming pared 10 bases from V and 4 bases from J, leaving 11 bases between. In germline, CDR1 is MDHEN, CDR2 SYDVKM. The CDR3 spans 13 residues. As DNA, the CDR3 is TGTGCCAACCGGGACGGGTATAATTCACCCCTCCACTTT. Translated: CANRDGYNSPLHF.

V gene TRBV7-6 combines with J gene TRBJ2-7, with D perhaps being TRBD1 or TRBD2 (5 bases each). This CDR3 spans 11 amino acids. V was pared by 10 bases and J by 3 bases, with 10 bases between. CDR1 SGHVS and CDR2 FNYEAQ come from the germline V gene. The CDR3: CATSGGYEQYF. DNA of the CDR3: TGTGCCACGAGTGGGGGCTACGAGCAGTACTTC.

This clonotype was detected only a few times. V usage is TRBV11-2 and J usage is TRBJ2-7, with TRBD1 as a possible D gene (5 bases). The V end was cut by 0 bases, the J end by 4 bases, with 10 bases between. This CDR3 has 14 amino acids. Per the germline V gene, CDR1 is SGHAT and CDR2 is FQNNGV. The CDR3 region is CASSLDPQGYEQYF. The CDR3 DNA sequence: TGTGCCAGCAGCTTAGATCCCCAGGGTTACGAGCAGTACTTC.

The chain is built from TRBV6-5 and TRBJ2-7; D not resolved. The CDR3 has 14 amino acids. Germline values: CDR1 MNHEY, CDR2 SVGAGI. Trimming removed 5 bases at V and 0 bases at J, with 11 bases between. CDR3 sequence reads: CASSPGPLSYEQYF. The CDR3 bases are TGTGCCAGCAGTCCCGGGCCCCTCTCCTACGAGCAGTACTTC.

The sample holds a few counts of this clonotype. The chain has TRBV5-5 and TRBJ2-3; D not certain. CDR3 size: 13 residues. Trimming stripped 4 bases from V and 4 bases from J, with 10 bases between. The germline CDR1 and CDR2 sequences are SGHKS and YYEKEE (reference sequence). The CDR3 DNA is TGTGCCAGCAGCCGGCTTGGGGCAGATACGCAGTATTTT. Its translation is CASSRLGADTQYF. The full variable domain, its missing parts supplied by reference TRBV5-5 and TRBJ2-3, is DAGVTQSPTHLIKTRGQQVTLRCSPISGHKSVSWYQQVLGQGPQFIFQYYEKEERGRGNFPDRFSARQFPNYSSELNVNALLLGDSALYLCASSRLGADTQYFGPGTRLTVL.

This clonotype has a count of ten or more. CDR3 bases: TGCAGCGCCCAAGATCCCGGGGCCAACGTCCTGACTTTC. Its translation: CSAQDPGANVLTF. This chain joins TRBV29-1 and TRBJ2-6; no firm D call. Trimming removed 7 bases from V and 4 bases from J, with 11 bases in between. Germline V CDR1 and CDR2: SQVTM, ANQGSEA. The length of the CDR3 is 13 residues.

This clonotype was seen more than once but under ten times. This chain joins TRBV30 and TRBJ2-7; no clear D gene. Germline CDR1 GTSNPN, CDR2 SVGIG (reference sequence). With 3 bases removed from V and 4 bases from J, the gap between germline ends came to 7 bases. CDR3 length: 11 amino acids. The CDR3 DNA follows: TGTGCCTGGAGCTGGGATTACGAGCAGTACTTC. Its translation is CAWSWDYEQYF.

This clonotype appeared many times. The DNA of the CDR3 is TGTGCCAGCAGCTTAAGTGCCAGCTCCTACAATGAGCAGTTCTTC. Protein sequence: CASSLSASSYNEQFF. The chain employs TRBV7-9 and TRBJ2-1, with D hard to call. The CDR3 has 15 residues. Germline V gene data show CDR1 as SEHNR and CDR2 as FQNEAQ (reference sequence). Trimming removed 2 bases at V and 0 bases at J, with 8 bases between.

This clonotype showed up many times. CDR3 residues: CASFLGTTNTGELFF. The CDR3 DNA sequence: TGTGCCAGCTTTCTTGGGACCACGAACACCGGGGAGCTGTTTTTT. V gene TRBV2 combines with J gene TRBJ2-2; tentatively, D is TRBD1 or TRBD2 (5 bases each). The V end was cut by 8 bases, the J end by 0 bases, with 13 bases between. The CDR3 covers 15 residues. Germline V lookup: CDR1 SNHLY, CDR2 FYNNEI.

The rearrangement links TRBV20-1 to TRBJ1-5; TRBD1 might be the D (6 bases). V was clipped by 5 bases and J by 6 bases, with 11 bases between them. In germline, CDR1 is DFQATT, CDR2 SNEGSKA (reference sequence). The CDR3 length is 12 residues. The CDR3 bases are TGCAGTGCTGTAGGGGGGGTTCAGCCCCAGCATTTT. It specifies CSAVGGVQPQHF.

The rearrangement links TRBV12-3 or TRBV12-4 to TRBJ2-1; 8 nucleotides line up with TRBD2. There are 14 residues in the CDR3. The V and J ends lost 7 bases and 10 bases, in that order; junction bases with no gene match: 12. The CDR3 DNA sequence: TGTGCCAGCAAGTTTGGGACTAGGTCGTCGGAGCAGTTCTTC. Encoded protein: CASKFGTRSSEQFF.

This rearrangement joins TRBV14 to TRBJ1-1; possible D gene TRBD1, 6 bases. V lost 8 bases and J lost 0, with 16 bases in between. CDR1 is SGHDN, CDR2 FVKESK, per germline. The CDR3 is made up of 15 amino acids. Here the CDR3 reads CASAKQGFVNTEAFF. CDR3 in DNA: TGTGCCAGCGCTAAACAGGGTTTTGTGAACACTGAAGCTTTCTTT.

The chain couples TRBV18 to TRBJ2-6; 7 bases agree with TRBD2. Germline loops: CDR1 KGHSH, CDR2 LQKENI. Trimming removed 3 bases from V and 0 bases from J; junction bases left unmatched: 11. This CDR3 comprises 19 residues. The CDR3 DNA reads as TGTGCCAGCTCACCTACGGCGGGGGTTGAAATCTCTGGGGCCAACGTCCTGACTTTC. The encoded protein is CASSPTAGVEISGANVLTF. The full variable domain, with the rest looked up from reference TRBV18 and TRBJ2-6, is NAGVMQNPRHLVRRRGQEARLRCSPMKGHSHVYWYRQLPEEGLKFMVYLQKENIIDESGMPKERFSAEFPKEGPSILRIQQVVRGDSAAYFCASSPTAGVEISGANVLTFGAGSRLTVL.

The rearrangement uses TRBV15 and TRBJ1-5, with TRBD1 as a possible D gene (5 bases). Germline loops: CDR1 LNHNV, CDR2 YYDKDF (reference sequence). Trimming took off 0 bases at V and 4 bases at J, with 13 bases between the two ends. The CDR3 spans 16 residues. The CDR3 reads CATSRDAGEGNQPQHF. The CDR3 DNA reads TGTGCCACCAGCAGAGATGCGGGGGAAGGGAATCAGCCCCAGCATTTT.

The chain couples TRBV7-9 to TRBJ2-7; D may be TRBD2 (5 bases). There are 14 residues in the CDR3. V lost 3 bases to trimming and J lost 2 bases, with 11 bases between them. Germline loops: CDR1 SEHNR, CDR2 FQNEAQ (reference sequence). CDR3 sequence (DNA): TGTGCCAGCAGCTTCAATACGGGAACCTACGAGCAGTACTTC. Encoded protein: CASSFNTGTYEQYF.

The chain employs TRBV29-1 and TRBJ2-5; D unclear. Germline V gives CDR1 SQVTM, CDR2 ANQGSEA. With 1 base removed from V and 4 bases from J, the gap between germline ends came to 4 bases. The CDR3 is 11 residues long. CDR3 DNA: TGCAGCGTTGAAGGTGGAGAGACCCAGTACTTC. Translation gives CSVEGGETQYF.

This clonotype came up a few times. The chain carries TRBV6-2 or TRBV6-3 and TRBJ1-5; D is unresolved. Germline loops: CDR1 MNHEY, CDR2 SVGEGT. V shed 4 bases and J shed 3 bases, with 7 bases lying between them. The CDR3 has 13 residues. The CDR3 coding sequence is TGTGCCAGCAGTTTCGGATACAATCAGCCCCAGCATTTT. Translating it yields CASSFGYNQPQHF.

DNA of the CDR3: TGTGCCAGCAGTCCCGGGGGGTCGGCCCTCCACTTT. Translation: CASSPGGSALHF. The V call is TRBV12-3 or TRBV12-4, the J call TRBJ1-6; possibly TRBD1 for D (5 bases). Between the trimmed V and J ends, which lost 5 bases and 14 bases, there was a span of 13 bases. The CDR3 sequence is 12 residues long.